The clone carrying this T cell receptor beta chain showed up just a few times. This sequence may be a read error, since a much larger clone differs from it by one base. The sample belongs to a study of blood T cells in healthy people across ages. Study-wide background: For every two T cells, template switching captured about one barcoded beta molecule.

A second roughly 6 to 12 cycle PCR used barcoded and J-beta primers. One entry per CDR3 protein results from TCRdb running MiXCR on the 5' RACE reads. The table shows just under 900,000 distinct CDR3 sequences, with around 26% occurring only once. The source of this sequence is an elderly woman in good health. Sequenced: blood.

Written as DNA, the CDR3 is TGTGCCAGCAGTCCTATGACTAGCGGGGGTGTTGAGCAGTACTTC. This encodes CASSPMTSGGVEQYF. The rearrangement joins TRBV2 to TRBJ2-7, with 12 bases lining up with TRBD2. The CDR3 is made up of 15 amino acids. Germline V gene data show CDR1 as SNHLY and CDR2 as FYNNEI. Germline trimming cut 5 bases from V and 7 bases from J; bases unmatched to any gene: 9.